The T cell receptor beta chain under discussion was sequenced for a study of blood T cell repertoires in COVID-19. Overall study: Samples of COVID-19 (acute and convalescent) were obtained from the United States, Italy and Spain. T cells, B-cell-depleted T cells, or PBMCs provided the cDNA or gDNA that served as material.

Sequencing was performed with immunoSEQ multiplex PCR; in TCRdb, only in-frame clones are kept and a portion is missing. The table lists 150,000 to 200,000 clones, around 90% of them singletons. After removal of 5 bases from V and 4 bases from J, the junction contained 13 bases not matched to a gene. Germline CDR1 reads LNHDA; CDR2 reads SQIVND (reference sequence). The length of the CDR3 is 16 residues. Cohort assignment relied on participant-reported clinical history. The sample taken for sequencing was PBMCs or T cells enriched from blood (not recorded which). The receptor comes from a woman aged 18 to 35 who had recovered from COVID-19. The rearrangement joins TRBV19 to TRBJ2-7, with 8 nucleotides matching TRBD2. CDR3 in DNA: TGTGCCAGTAGTCTCTTCCCGGGGGGGGCCCAGTACGAGCAGTACTTC. Amino acids: CASSLFPGGAQYEQYF. Using reference TRBV19 and TRBJ2-7 for the parts outside the CDR3, the full variable domain is DGGITQSPKYLFRKEGQNVTLSCEQNLNHDAMYWYRQDPGQGLRLIYYSQIVNDFQKGDIAEGYSVSREKKESFPLTVTSAQKNPTAFYLCASSLFPGGAQYEQYFGPGTRLTVT.